The 5 T cell receptor beta chains reported below all come from one sample, sequenced in a study of cytomegalovirus exposure and HLA in healthy donors (dated by TCRdb to about 2017). The library relied on the immunoSEQ multiplex PCR assay. For the multiplex PCR, a mixture combining 60 forward primers for TCR Vbeta segments and 13 reverse primers for TCR Jbeta segments was used. The table comes from immuneACCESS by way of TCRdb, which keeps in-frame sequences with V and J called. Part of the clones is missing from these tables; in studies checked, under half for an unresolved V gene and the rest for unknown reasons. The sample table gives 130,000 to 150,000 clones. The top ten hold 2% to 3% of the sample. The sequenced sample consisted of PBMCs. Every receptor here comes from a man between 40 and 49 years old in good health and CMV-seronegative.

The rearrangement joins TRBV5-4 to TRBJ2-7; 9 nucleotides match TRBD1. Germline V lookup: CDR1 SGHNT, CDR2 YYREEE (reference sequence). The CDR3 has 16 residues. With V trimmed by 0 bases and J by 3 bases, 7 bases remained unmatched. The CDR3 here is CASSLGGRGQGYEQYF. The CDR3 nucleotides are TGTGCCAGCAGCTTGGGGGGCCGGGGACAGGGCTACGAGCAGTACTTC.

This chain uses TRBV6-6 with TRBJ1-2; 9 positions agree with TRBD1. This CDR3 contains 16 residues. CDR1 and CDR2 (germline): MNHNY, SVGAGI (reference sequence). V was clipped by 6 bases and J by 4 bases; unmatched bases: 12. The CDR3 reads CASSTNTRTGAYGYTF. CDR3 bases: TGTGCCAGCAGCACAAATACACGGACAGGGGCCTATGGCTACACCTTC.

The chain joins TRBV7-3 to TRBJ2-1; D is perhaps TRBD2 (5 bases). The CDR3 runs to 13 residues. Germline-derived CDR1 and CDR2 are SGHTA and FQGTGA. Trimming pared 0 bases from V and 8 bases from J, leaving 8 bases between. CDR3 loop: CASSLTRADEQFF. DNA of the CDR3: TGTGCCAGCAGCTTAACCCGAGCGGATGAGCAGTTCTTC.

This sequence joins TRBV19 and TRBJ1-2; the match to TRBD1 covers 8 bases. Germline CDR1 and CDR2: LNHDA and SQIVND (reference sequence). This CDR3 region has 13 residues. V dropped 7 bases and J dropped 3; count of bases not matched to a gene: 4. The CDR3 sequence: CASTPTGDYGYTF. The CDR3 coding sequence is TGTGCCAGTACTCCGACAGGGGACTATGGCTACACCTTC.

The rearrangement uses TRBV7-8 and TRBJ2-5, with TRBD2 identical over 9 bases. J lost 4 bases, V lost 5 bases, and 11 bases had no gene match. Per the germline V gene, CDR1 is SGHVS and CDR2 is FQNEAQ. The CDR3 sequence is 16 residues long. CDR3 sequence (DNA): TGTGCCAGCAGCCCGCCAGGGCGGGGGGGCCGAGAGACCCAGTACTTC. Amino acids: CASSPPGRGGRETQYF. Supplemented by reference TRBV7-8 and TRBJ2-5, the full variable domain reads GAGVSQSPRYKVAKRGQDVALRCDPISGHVSLFWYQQALGQGPEFLTYFQNEAQLDKSGLPSDRFFAERPEGSVSTLKIQRTQQEDSAVYLCASSPPGRGGRETQYFGPGTRLLVL.